What follows is one T cell receptor (beta chain) and its context. What this receptor recognizes is not known. Per-nucleotide qualities are absent, and no much larger clonotype sits a single base away. The record originates from a study of CD8+ T cells in alopecia areata (dated by TCRdb to 2017 to 2018). Regarding the complete study: The treated patients, all with moderate-to-severe alopecia areata, were enrolled in an open-label pilot trial of oral tofacitinib given at 5 to 10 mg twice daily. Patients stayed on tofacitinib for 6 to 18 months and then had 6 months of follow-up off drug so that delayed response and recurrence could be assessed. In treated patients, disease severity was measured using the SALT score, which gives the percentage of scalp surface area affected. The study used high-throughput TCRbeta sequencing to examine T cell clonal expansion in alopecia areata, in both the C3H/HeJ mouse model and human patients. On the human side, TCRbeta sequencing was run on scalp tissue and on sorted CD4+ and CD8+ peripheral blood T cells from healthy controls and from alopecia areata patients with either patchy or totalis/universalis disease. Tofacitinib-treated patients had biopsies at baseline and at 4 and 24 weeks of treatment, with a later scalp biopsy in several patients. Scalp clonality was compared among normal scalp (n=4), patchy alopecia areata scalp (n=8), and alopecia totalis/universalis scalp (n=8). RNA was extracted with the PAXgene miRNA kit for fixed scalp, the miRNeasy kit for PBMCs, and the RNeasy kit for mouse skin. Amplification of TCRbeta CDR3 regions was done by immunoSEQ multiplex PCR using 35 Vbeta forward primers and 13 Jbeta reverse primers.

Sequences SGHRS (CDR1) and YFSETQ (CDR2) are obtained from the germline V gene. The CDR3, cysteine through phenylalanine, is 14 amino acids long. Only CDR3 DNA remains: 42 bases, in frame from the first base. The trim is 2 bases for V and 4 bases for J, with a gap of 12 bases between the germline ends. In the paper's terms, the time point label means: about 25 weeks on oral tofacitinib. Reading the label with the study, this specimen's treatment or condition is: oral pan-JAK inhibitor, 5-10 mg twice daily. Lesional scalp punch biopsies and peripheral blood were obtained from alopecia areata patients. PBMCs were isolated by density centrifugation and stained for CD3, CD4 and CD8, and CD4+ and CD8+ T cells were sorted on a FACSAria. Here is what the overall study found, with its caveats: Many expanded lesional clones persisted in scalp and blood during tofacitinib treatment, which may partly explain relapse after stopping treatment. Higher clonality and more expanded CD8+ clones were observed in lesional scalp than in normal scalp, particularly in alopecia totalis/universalis, a finding suggestive of antigenic drive. Scalp TCR repertoire analysis is complicated because resident alphabeta T cells in normal human skin are also sequenced, whereas mouse skin is dominated by gammadelta T cells. Tofacitinib significantly lowered scalp clonality and the number of expanded CD8+ clones among the top 100 scalp clones. Because the treated cohort was small and had only one nonresponder, larger studies are needed to examine links between baseline CD8+ expansion and response. Shared TCR sequences between patients were less evident than in mice, which may be partly attributable to HLA diversity in the patient population.

The library was produced with the immunoSEQ multiplex PCR assay. RNA was extracted from all samples and reverse transcribed into cDNA, which served as template for TCR sequencing. SuperScript III was used for first-strand cDNA synthesis, primed with a 2:1 mix of oligo-dT and random hexamers. A synthetic immune receptor repertoire was used to gauge amplification bias, and whatever bias remained was removed computationally. Concerning the study's data processing: Raw reads were preprocessed for error removal, and CDR3 was defined according to IMGT conventions as running from the conserved cysteine to phenylalanine. Clonality was computed by normalizing Shannon entropy by log2 of the number of productive unique TCRs and subtracting the result from 1. Scalp TCRbeta sequences were cross-referenced with sorted blood CD4 and CD8 repertoires so that the CD4 or CD8 identity of scalp clones could be inferred. Sourced from immuneACCESS, this table was stored by TCRdb with only in-frame sequences that have V and J called. A share of the clones is absent; for the studies checked, an unresolved V gene accounts for under half, and the remainder has no known explanation. V, J and clone size reflect that table, while D and trimming were determined from the DNA. The sample table shows 150,000 to 200,000 clones, and around 50% are seen once. The top ten clones comprise about 12% of the sample.

The sequence came from a human donor with alopecia areata. The source was CD8+ T cells sorted from blood, collected at week 24, from a patient treated with tofacitinib. The rearranged chain carries TRBV5-1 and TRBJ1-1; perhaps TRBD1 is the D gene, with 6 bases matching. The nucleotide sequence is given as TGCGCCAGCAGCTTAAGGTTAGGGGGCACTGAAGCTTTCTTT. Its protein reads: CASSLRLGGTEAFF.